These T cell receptor beta chains were read from a single sample in a study of cytomegalovirus exposure and HLA in healthy donors. The method was immunoSEQ multiplex PCR; TCRdb's version includes in-frame clones alone and lacks a portion of them. The sample lists 100,000 to 150,000 clones; about four fifths were seen once. Material for sequencing was PBMCs. Receptors originate from an older woman in good health and CMV-seropositive. Each CDR3 is given with its conserved first and last residue. Fields, in order: CDR3 protein, CDR3 DNA, V gene, D gene, clone size, J gene. The D gene is left open where the match is weak. Rows give clone size only sometimes, using once, few, many, or a class for an expanded clone.

cdr3_aa: CSVPDPTRENTEAFF
cdr3_nt: TGCAGCGTTCCCGACCCGACGAGGGAGAACACTGAAGCTTTCTTT
v_call: TRBV29-1
d_call: NA
clone_size: NA
j_call: TRBJ1-1

cdr3_aa: CASSPRPGLRDGYTF
cdr3_nt: TGTGCCAGCAGCCCTCGTCCAGGGTTGAGAGATGGCTACACCTTC
v_call: TRBV11-2
d_call: NA
clone_size: NA
j_call: TRBJ1-2

cdr3_aa: CASSLVPGQDNEKLFF
cdr3_nt: TGTGCCAGCAGCTTAGTGCCGGGACAGGACAATGAAAAACTGTTTTTT
v_call: TRBV7-2
d_call: TRBD1
clone_size: NA
j_call: TRBJ1-4

cdr3_aa: CASSSRDITDTQYF
cdr3_nt: TGTGCCAGCAGCTCCCGAGACATAACAGATACGCAGTATTTT
v_call: TRBV7-9
d_call: NA
clone_size: NA
j_call: TRBJ2-3

cdr3_aa: CASSQPSRGGRGRSSGNTIYF
cdr3_nt: TGCGCCAGCAGCCAACCTTCCAGAGGGGGTCGAGGACGCAGTTCTGGAAACACCATATATTTT
v_call: TRBV4-1
d_call: NA
clone_size: NA
j_call: TRBJ1-3

cdr3_aa: CASSQVADSPEAFF
cdr3_nt: TGTGCCAGCAGCCAAGTCGCAGACTCTCCTGAAGCTTTCTTT
v_call: TRBV4-2
d_call: NA
clone_size: NA
j_call: TRBJ1-1

cdr3_aa: CASSLREGGQLNTEAFF
cdr3_nt: TGCGCCAGCAGCTTGCGGGAAGGGGGCCAATTGAACACTGAAGCTTTCTTT
v_call: TRBV5-1
d_call: TRBD1
clone_size: NA
j_call: TRBJ1-1

cdr3_aa: CASSIDPAGDQPQHF
cdr3_nt: TGTGCCAGTAGTATAGATCCGGCAGGGGATCAGCCCCAGCATTTT
v_call: TRBV19
d_call: NA
clone_size: NA
j_call: TRBJ1-5

cdr3_aa: CASSLVREGQQFF
cdr3_nt: TGCGCCAGCAGCTTGGTGCGGGAGGGCCAGCAGTTCTTC
v_call: TRBV5-1
d_call: TRBD2
clone_size: NA
j_call: TRBJ2-1

cdr3_aa: CASSPAGMRGGQETQYF
cdr3_nt: TGTGCCAGCAGCCCCGCCGGGATGCGGGGGGGCCAGGAGACCCAGTACTTC
v_call: TRBV9
d_call: TRBD2
clone_size: NA
j_call: TRBJ2-5

cdr3_aa: CASSPRVAVAPYEQYF
cdr3_nt: TGTGCCAGCAGCCCCCGGGTAGCGGTGGCCCCCTACGAGCAGTACTTC
v_call: TRBV7-2
d_call: NA
clone_size: NA
j_call: TRBJ2-7

cdr3_aa: CASSPGGRYNEQFF
cdr3_nt: TGCGCCAGCAGCCCTGGCGGGAGGTACAATGAGCAGTTCTTC
v_call: TRBV5-1
d_call: TRBD2
clone_size: NA
j_call: TRBJ2-1

cdr3_aa: CASSFSVQAINYGYTF
cdr3_nt: TGTGCCAGCAGTTTTTCGGTACAAGCGATAAACTATGGCTACACCTTC
v_call: TRBV28
d_call: NA
clone_size: NA
j_call: TRBJ1-2

cdr3_aa: CASGQGEHQPQHF
cdr3_nt: TGTGCCAGCGGACAGGGGGAACATCAGCCCCAGCATTTT
v_call: TRBV11-2
d_call: TRBD1
clone_size: NA
j_call: TRBJ1-5

cdr3_aa: CASSLNRGRGTEAFF
cdr3_nt: TGTGCCAGCAGCTTAAACAGGGGGCGCGGCACTGAAGCTTTCTTT
v_call: TRBV7-6
d_call: TRBD1
clone_size: NA
j_call: TRBJ1-1

cdr3_aa: CASSSPLAGPRMEGYTF
cdr3_nt: TGTGCCAGCAGCTCCCCCTTAGCGGGACCGAGGATGGAAGGCTACACCTTC
v_call: TRBV11-2
d_call: NA
clone_size: NA
j_call: TRBJ1-2

cdr3_aa: CASSPAAGAFGELFF
cdr3_nt: TGTGCCAGCAGCCCAGCGGCAGGGGCGTTCGGGGAGCTGTTTTTT
v_call: TRBV7-6
d_call: NA
clone_size: NA
j_call: TRBJ2-2

cdr3_aa: CASSQSLPDTQYF
cdr3_nt: TGCGCCAGCAGCCAGTCCCTCCCAGATACGCAGTATTTT
v_call: TRBV4-1
d_call: NA
clone_size: NA
j_call: TRBJ2-3

cdr3_aa: CASSARDREAPLHF
cdr3_nt: TGTGCCAGCAGCGCCCGGGACCGGGAGGCACCCCTCCACTTT
v_call: TRBV9
d_call: NA
clone_size: NA
j_call: TRBJ1-6

cdr3_aa: CASSSTVNTEAFF
cdr3_nt: TGTGCCAGTAGTTCGACAGTTAACACTGAAGCTTTCTTT
v_call: TRBV19
d_call: NA
clone_size: NA
j_call: TRBJ1-1

cdr3_aa: CAISSSVAGASETQYF
cdr3_nt: TGTGCCATCAGTTCCTCCGTAGCGGGAGCATCAGAGACCCAGTACTTC
v_call: TRBV10-3
d_call: TRBD2
clone_size: NA
j_call: TRBJ2-5

cdr3_aa: CASTLYRGWTEAFF
cdr3_nt: TGTGCCAGCACCCTGTACAGGGGTTGGACTGAAGCTTTCTTT
v_call: TRBV6-5
d_call: TRBD1
clone_size: NA
j_call: TRBJ1-1

cdr3_aa: CASSLAAGASYEQYF
cdr3_nt: TGTGCCAGCAGCCTGGCAGCAGGGGCGAGCTACGAGCAGTACTTC
v_call: TRBV9
d_call: NA
clone_size: once
j_call: TRBJ2-7

cdr3_aa: CASSQGAASNQPQHF
cdr3_nt: TGTGCCAGTAGTCAAGGGGCAGCTAGCAATCAGCCCCAGCATTTT
v_call: TRBV19
d_call: NA
clone_size: few
j_call: TRBJ1-5

cdr3_aa: CASSSAGVYNEQFF
cdr3_nt: TGCGCCAGCAGCTCAGCGGGAGTGTACAATGAGCAGTTCTTC
v_call: TRBV5-1
d_call: TRBD2
clone_size: once
j_call: TRBJ2-1

cdr3_aa: CASSQRGTGTGGEGYGYTF
cdr3_nt: TGCGCCAGCAGCCAAAGGGGAACCGGAACAGGGGGCGAAGGCTATGGCTACACCTTC
v_call: TRBV4-1
d_call: TRBD1
clone_size: once
j_call: TRBJ1-2

cdr3_aa: CASSLVADNEQFF
cdr3_nt: TGTGCCAGCAGCTTAGTGGCGGACAATGAGCAGTTCTTC
v_call: TRBV7-2
d_call: NA
clone_size: NA
j_call: TRBJ2-1

cdr3_aa: CASSTGLAGLDTQYF
cdr3_nt: TGTGCCAGCAGCACGGGACTAGCGGGGTTGGATACGCAGTATTTT
v_call: TRBV5-5
d_call: TRBD2
clone_size: NA
j_call: TRBJ2-3

cdr3_aa: CASSQAGTGGSYEQYF
cdr3_nt: TGCGCCAGCAGCCAGGCCGGGACAGGGGGAAGCTACGAGCAGTACTTC
v_call: TRBV4-1
d_call: TRBD1
clone_size: NA
j_call: TRBJ2-7

cdr3_aa: CSVEPDRGKTQYF
cdr3_nt: TGCAGCGTTGAACCGGACAGGGGGAAGACCCAGTACTTC
v_call: TRBV29-1
d_call: TRBD1
clone_size: NA
j_call: TRBJ2-5

cdr3_aa: CASSLTELQFF
cdr3_nt: TGTGCCAGCAGCCTGACAGAACTACAGTTCTTC
v_call: TRBV7-2
d_call: NA
clone_size: NA
j_call: TRBJ2-1

cdr3_aa: CATAPPGTDTQYF
cdr3_nt: TGTGCCACCGCCCCACCGGGCACAGATACGCAGTATTTT
v_call: TRBV6-5
d_call: NA
clone_size: NA
j_call: TRBJ2-3

cdr3_aa: CASSPGQGSNTEAFF
cdr3_nt: TGTGCCAGCTCACCGGGACAGGGATCGAACACTGAAGCTTTCTTT
v_call: TRBV18
d_call: TRBD1
clone_size: NA
j_call: TRBJ1-1

cdr3_aa: CASSQAMGQSNYEQYF
cdr3_nt: TGTGCCAGCAGCCAAGCAATGGGACAATCTAACTACGAGCAGTACTTC
v_call: TRBV4-2
d_call: NA
clone_size: NA
j_call: TRBJ2-7

cdr3_aa: CASSLNLRDTQYF
cdr3_nt: TGTGCCAGCAGCTTAAACCTTAGAGATACGCAGTATTTT
v_call: TRBV11-2
d_call: NA
clone_size: NA
j_call: TRBJ2-3

cdr3_aa: CASSYRWGQGDTIYF
cdr3_nt: TGCGCCAGCAGCTACCGATGGGGACAGGGTGACACCATATATTTT
v_call: TRBV4-3
d_call: TRBD1
clone_size: once
j_call: TRBJ1-3

cdr3_aa: CASSQDRLRGGNQETQYF
cdr3_nt: TGCGCCAGCAGCCAAGATCGGTTACGGGGAGGAAACCAAGAGACCCAGTACTTC
v_call: TRBV4-3
d_call: NA
clone_size: NA
j_call: TRBJ2-5

cdr3_aa: CASSVVAEYYNEQFF
cdr3_nt: TGTGCCAGCAGCGTCGTCGCGGAGTACTACAATGAGCAGTTCTTC
v_call: TRBV9
d_call: NA
clone_size: NA
j_call: TRBJ2-1

cdr3_aa: CSARDRGTQHF
cdr3_nt: TGCAGTGCTAGAGACAGGGGGACCCAGCATTTT
v_call: TRBV20-1
d_call: TRBD1
clone_size: NA
j_call: TRBJ1-5

cdr3_aa: CASSLQGYNYGYTF
cdr3_nt: TGTGCCAGCAGCTTACAGGGTTACAACTATGGCTACACCTTC
v_call: TRBV5-6
d_call: NA
clone_size: NA
j_call: TRBJ1-2

cdr3_aa: CASKPGGTYEQYF
cdr3_nt: TGTGCCAGCAAACCGGGAGGGACCTACGAGCAGTACTTC
v_call: TRBV6-1
d_call: TRBD2
clone_size: NA
j_call: TRBJ2-7

cdr3_aa: CASGQGRYYGYTF
cdr3_nt: TGTGCTAGTGGCCAGGGTCGATACTATGGCTACACCTTC
v_call: TRBV12-5
d_call: NA
clone_size: NA
j_call: TRBJ1-2

cdr3_aa: CASTTLRTGGDGYTF
cdr3_nt: TGTGCCAGTACCACCCTCCGGACCGGGGGTGATGGCTACACCTTC
v_call: TRBV19
d_call: NA
clone_size: NA
j_call: TRBJ1-2

cdr3_aa: CAISEMESGGADTQYF
cdr3_nt: TGTGCCATCAGTGAGATGGAGAGCGGGGGGGCAGATACGCAGTATTTT
v_call: TRBV10-3
d_call: TRBD2
clone_size: NA
j_call: TRBJ2-3

cdr3_aa: CASSTGSSGTYEQYF
cdr3_nt: TGTGCCAGTAGTACCGGTAGTAGCGGAACCTACGAGCAGTACTTC
v_call: TRBV19
d_call: NA
clone_size: NA
j_call: TRBJ2-7

cdr3_aa: CASSLSWTSGYEQYF
cdr3_nt: TGTGCCAGCAGCCTCTCCTGGACTAGCGGCTACGAGCAGTACTTC
v_call: TRBV9
d_call: TRBD2
clone_size: NA
j_call: TRBJ2-7

cdr3_aa: CATSSGQRSYNEQFF
cdr3_nt: TGTGCCACCAGTAGCGGACAACGCTCCTACAATGAGCAGTTCTTC
v_call: TRBV15
d_call: NA
clone_size: once
j_call: TRBJ2-1

cdr3_aa: CASSLRPSGVANTGELFF
cdr3_nt: TGTGCCAGCAGCTTACGTCCTAGCGGGGTCGCGAACACCGGGGAGCTGTTTTTT
v_call: TRBV7-2
d_call: TRBD2
clone_size: NA
j_call: TRBJ2-2

cdr3_aa: CASSRTGKSSYNEQFF
cdr3_nt: TGTGCCAGTAGTCGGACAGGTAAGAGCTCCTACAATGAGCAGTTCTTC
v_call: TRBV19
d_call: TRBD1
clone_size: NA
j_call: TRBJ2-1

cdr3_aa: CASSVLGTGGAEAFF
cdr3_nt: TGTGCCAGCAGCGTTCTAGGAACCGGCGGGGCTGAAGCTTTCTTT
v_call: TRBV5-6
d_call: NA
clone_size: NA
j_call: TRBJ1-1

cdr3_aa: CARSPPGQKASSYNEQFF
cdr3_nt: TGTGCCAGAAGCCCTCCGGGACAGAAAGCTAGCTCCTACAATGAGCAGTTCTTC
v_call: TRBV5-3
d_call: TRBD1
clone_size: once
j_call: TRBJ2-1

cdr3_aa: CAISEAPGTDNYGYTF
cdr3_nt: TGTGCCATCAGTGAGGCACCCGGGACTGATAACTATGGCTACACCTTC
v_call: TRBV10-3
d_call: NA
clone_size: NA
j_call: TRBJ1-2

cdr3_aa: CASSLGAGGQDTQYF
cdr3_nt: TGTGCCAGCAGCCTGGGGGCGGGGGGGCAAGATACGCAGTATTTT
v_call: TRBV7-9
d_call: TRBD2
clone_size: few
j_call: TRBJ2-3

cdr3_aa: CASSLAGQNYGYTF
cdr3_nt: TGTGCCAGCAGCTTAGCTGGACAGAACTATGGCTACACCTTC
v_call: TRBV7-2
d_call: NA
clone_size: NA
j_call: TRBJ1-2

cdr3_aa: CARTGGLTGYGYTF
cdr3_nt: TGTGCCAGAACCGGTGGCCTGACCGGGTATGGCTACACCTTC
v_call: TRBV5-3
d_call: NA
clone_size: NA
j_call: TRBJ1-2

cdr3_aa: CASSLLMAGSIDEQYF
cdr3_nt: TGTGCCAGCAGCTTGTTAATGGCGGGGTCTATCGACGAGCAGTACTTC
v_call: TRBV5-4
d_call: NA
clone_size: NA
j_call: TRBJ2-7

cdr3_aa: CAISDRADTQYF
cdr3_nt: TGTGCCATCAGTGACAGGGCGGATACGCAGTATTTT
v_call: TRBV10-3
d_call: NA
clone_size: once
j_call: TRBJ2-3